The 5 T cell receptor beta chains below come from one sample, sequenced in a study of identical twins. TCRdb analysed the 5' RACE reads with MiXCR anew, one entry per CDR3 protein. Of 250,000 or so distinct CDR3 sequences listed, 6% to 8.5% are singletons. The same specimen was also included in a second study, on yellow fever vaccine responses in identical twins.

The sequenced material came from CD8+ T cells sorted from blood. All receptors derive from a woman under 30 in good health.

V gene TRBV24-1 combines with J gene TRBJ2-2; a possible D gene is TRBD2 (5 bases). Germline V gene lookup returns CDR1 KGHDR and CDR2 SFDVKD. V was clipped by 2 bases and J by 5 bases, with 26 bases between them. The CDR3 spans 20 residues. CDR3 sequence reads: CATSDSLRYTRMRWTGELFF. The CDR3 bases are TGTGCCACCAGTGATTCCCTTAGGTATACTAGGATGAGGTGGACCGGGGAGCTGTTTTTT.

The V and J genes are TRBV4-1 and TRBJ2-7; D is unclear. This CDR3 has 15 residues. Germline CDR1 and CDR2: MGHRA and YSYEKL. Trimming removed 0 bases from V and 7 bases from J, with 16 bases in between. In nucleotides, the CDR3 is TGCGCCAGCAGCCAAGATAGTAACCAACTACGGGAGCAGTACTTC. Its protein product is CASSQDSNQLREQYF.

This chain uses TRBV4-1 with TRBJ2-7, with a possible D match to TRBD2 (6 bases). V was pared by 3 bases and J by 2 bases, with 14 bases between. Germline CDR1 is MGHRA and CDR2 is YSYEKL. This CDR3 comprises 15 residues. This CDR3 is CASSHLADYTYEQYF. CDR3 nucleotide sequence: TGCGCCAGCAGCCACCTGGCGGACTATACCTACGAGCAGTACTTC.

The chain combines TRBV6-5 with TRBJ2-1; 10 bases map to TRBD2. In germline, CDR1 is MNHEY, CDR2 SVGAGI. The junction had 7 bases not matched to a gene; V was cut back by 4 bases and J by 7 bases. The CDR3 covers 15 residues. The chain's CDR3 is CASSWTSGQENEQFF. CDR3 bases: TGTGCCAGCAGTTGGACTAGCGGACAAGAAAATGAGCAGTTCTTC.

This clonotype occurred many times. The chain uses TRBV4-2 and TRBJ1-4, with 7 bases lining up with TRBD1. Germline V gives CDR1 LGHNA, CDR2 YNFKEQ. The CDR3 has 16 amino acids. Trimming at V came to 5 bases and at J to 0 bases, leaving 6 bases not matched to a gene. The CDR3 region is CASSTRTGPTNEKLFF. CDR3 coding DNA: TGTGCCAGCAGCACACGGACAGGACCAACTAATGAAAAACTGTTTTTT.